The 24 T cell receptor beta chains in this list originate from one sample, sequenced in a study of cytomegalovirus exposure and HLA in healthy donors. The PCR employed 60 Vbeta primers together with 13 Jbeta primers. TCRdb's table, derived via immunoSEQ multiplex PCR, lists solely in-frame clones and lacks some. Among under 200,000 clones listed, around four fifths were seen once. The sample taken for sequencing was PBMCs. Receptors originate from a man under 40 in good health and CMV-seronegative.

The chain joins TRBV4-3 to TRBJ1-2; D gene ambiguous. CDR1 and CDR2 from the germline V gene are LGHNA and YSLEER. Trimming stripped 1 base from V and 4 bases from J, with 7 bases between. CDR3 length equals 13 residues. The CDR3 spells CASSQAPSYGYTF. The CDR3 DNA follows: TGCGCCAGCAGCCAAGCCCCGAGCTATGGCTACACCTTC.

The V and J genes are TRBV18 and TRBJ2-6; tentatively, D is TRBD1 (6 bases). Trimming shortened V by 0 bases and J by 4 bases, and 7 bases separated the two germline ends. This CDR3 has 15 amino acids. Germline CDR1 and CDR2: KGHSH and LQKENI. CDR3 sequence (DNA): TGTGCCAGCTCACCACCGGGGGCCGGGGCCAACGTCCTGACTTTC. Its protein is CASSPPGAGANVLTF. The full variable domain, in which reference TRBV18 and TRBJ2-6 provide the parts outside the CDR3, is NAGVMQNPRHLVRRRGQEARLRCSPMKGHSHVYWYRQLPEEGLKFMVYLQKENIIDESGMPKERFSAEFPKEGPSILRIQQVVRGDSAAYFCASSPPGAGANVLTFGAGSRLTVL.

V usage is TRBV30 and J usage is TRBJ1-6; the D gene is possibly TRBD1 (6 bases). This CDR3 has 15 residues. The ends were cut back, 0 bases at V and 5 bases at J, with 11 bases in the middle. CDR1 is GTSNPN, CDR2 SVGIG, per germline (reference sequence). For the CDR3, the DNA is TGTGCCTGGAGTGTACTGGGGGCGGATAATTCACCCCTCCACTTT. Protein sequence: CAWSVLGADNSPLHF.

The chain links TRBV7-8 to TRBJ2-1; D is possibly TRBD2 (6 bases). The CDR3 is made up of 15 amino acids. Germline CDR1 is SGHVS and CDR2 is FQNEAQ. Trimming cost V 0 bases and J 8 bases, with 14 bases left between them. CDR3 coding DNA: TGTGCCAGCAGCTTAGCGGAGGGGCGGAGACATGAGCAGTTCTTC. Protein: CASSLAEGRRHEQFF.

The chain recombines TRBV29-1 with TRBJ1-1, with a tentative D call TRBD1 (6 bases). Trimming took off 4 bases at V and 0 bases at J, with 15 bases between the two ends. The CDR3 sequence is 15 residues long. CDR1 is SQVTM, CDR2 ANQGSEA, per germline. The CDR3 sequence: CSVVLWRTVNTEAFF. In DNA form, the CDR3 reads TGCAGCGTTGTTTTATGGAGGACAGTGAACACTGAAGCTTTCTTT.

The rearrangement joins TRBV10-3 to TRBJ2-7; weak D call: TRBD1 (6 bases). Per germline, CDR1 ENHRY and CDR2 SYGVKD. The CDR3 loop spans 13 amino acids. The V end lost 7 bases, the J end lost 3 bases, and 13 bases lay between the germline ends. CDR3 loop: CAITYGRGYEQYF. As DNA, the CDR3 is TGTGCCATCACTTACGGCAGGGGCTACGAGCAGTACTTC.

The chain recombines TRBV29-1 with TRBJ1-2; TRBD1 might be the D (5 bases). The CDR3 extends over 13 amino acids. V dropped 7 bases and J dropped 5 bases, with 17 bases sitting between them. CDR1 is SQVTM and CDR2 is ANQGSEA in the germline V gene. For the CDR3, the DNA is TGCAGCGCCAGAAAGGGGCAGGGTTATGGCTACACCTTC. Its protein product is CSARKGQGYGYTF.

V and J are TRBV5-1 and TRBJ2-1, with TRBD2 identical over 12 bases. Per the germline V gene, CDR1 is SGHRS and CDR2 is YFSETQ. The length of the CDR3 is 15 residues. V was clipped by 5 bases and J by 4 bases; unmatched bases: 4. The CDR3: CASSLTSGGYNEQFF. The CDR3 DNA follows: TGCGCCAGCAGTCTGACTAGCGGGGGTTACAATGAGCAGTTCTTC.

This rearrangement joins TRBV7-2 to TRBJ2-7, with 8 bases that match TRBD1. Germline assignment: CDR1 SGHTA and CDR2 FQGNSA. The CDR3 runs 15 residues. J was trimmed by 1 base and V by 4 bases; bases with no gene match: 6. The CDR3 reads CASSSKTGASYEQYF. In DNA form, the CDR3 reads TGTGCCAGCAGCTCCAAGACAGGGGCTTCCTACGAGCAGTACTTC. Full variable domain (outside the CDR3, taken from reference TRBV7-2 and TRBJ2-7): GAGVSQSPSNKVTEKGKDVELRCDPISGHTALYWYRQSLGQGLEFLIYFQGNSAPDKSGLPSDRFSAERTGGSVSTLTIQRTQQEDSAVYLCASSSKTGASYEQYFGPGTRLTVT.

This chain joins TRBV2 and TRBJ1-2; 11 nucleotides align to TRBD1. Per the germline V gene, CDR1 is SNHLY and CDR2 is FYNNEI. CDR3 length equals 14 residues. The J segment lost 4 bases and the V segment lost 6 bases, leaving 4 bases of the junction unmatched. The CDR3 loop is CASSRDRGTYGYTF. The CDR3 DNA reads TGTGCCAGCAGCAGGGACAGGGGGACCTATGGCTACACCTTC.

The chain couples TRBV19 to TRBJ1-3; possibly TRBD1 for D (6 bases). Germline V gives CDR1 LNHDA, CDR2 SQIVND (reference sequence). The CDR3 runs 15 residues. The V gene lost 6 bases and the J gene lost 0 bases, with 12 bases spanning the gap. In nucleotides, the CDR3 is TGTGCCAGTAGCCTTAACAGGGACTCTGGAAACACCATATATTTT. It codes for CASSLNRDSGNTIYF.

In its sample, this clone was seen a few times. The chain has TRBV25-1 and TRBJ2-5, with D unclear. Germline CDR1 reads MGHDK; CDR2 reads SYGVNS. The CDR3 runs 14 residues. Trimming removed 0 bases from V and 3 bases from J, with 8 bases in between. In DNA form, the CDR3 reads TGTGCCAGCAGTGAATATGACATTAAAGAGACCCAGTACTTC. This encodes CASSEYDIKETQYF.

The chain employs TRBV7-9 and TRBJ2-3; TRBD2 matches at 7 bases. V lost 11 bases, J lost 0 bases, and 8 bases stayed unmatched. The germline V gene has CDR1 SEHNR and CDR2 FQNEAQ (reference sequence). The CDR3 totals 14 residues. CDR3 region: CARREMTSTDTQYF. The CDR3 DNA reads TGTGCCCGGCGGGAGATGACTAGCACAGATACGCAGTATTTT.

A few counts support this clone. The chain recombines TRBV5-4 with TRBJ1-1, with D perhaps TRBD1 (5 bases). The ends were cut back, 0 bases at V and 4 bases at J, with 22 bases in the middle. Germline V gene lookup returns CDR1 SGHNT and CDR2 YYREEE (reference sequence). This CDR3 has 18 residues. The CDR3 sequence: CASSLGEVAFSGVTEAFF. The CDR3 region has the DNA TGTGCCAGCAGCTTGGGAGAGGTCGCTTTCTCGGGGGTCACTGAAGCTTTCTTT.

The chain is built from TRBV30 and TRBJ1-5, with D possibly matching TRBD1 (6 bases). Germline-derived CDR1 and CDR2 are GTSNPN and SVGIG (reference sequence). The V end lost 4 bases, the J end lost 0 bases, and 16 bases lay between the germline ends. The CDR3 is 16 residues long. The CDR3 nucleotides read TGTGCCTGGAACACACTGGGGGCCTATAGCAATCAGCCCCAGCATTTT. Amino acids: CAWNTLGAYSNQPQHF.

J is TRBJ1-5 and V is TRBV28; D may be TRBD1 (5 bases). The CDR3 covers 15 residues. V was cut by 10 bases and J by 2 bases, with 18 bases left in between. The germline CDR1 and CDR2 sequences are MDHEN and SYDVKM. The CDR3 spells CATSQGRVGNQPQHF. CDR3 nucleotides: TGTGCCACGTCTCAGGGAAGGGTTGGCAATCAGCCCCAGCATTTT.

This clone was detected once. The CDR3 DNA is TGTGCCAGCAGCTTAGAACTAGCGGTCTACGAGCAGTACTTC. Protein sequence: CASSLELAVYEQYF. The chain has TRBV7-2 and TRBJ2-7, with 8 bases matching TRBD2. Germline CDR1 and CDR2: SGHTA and FQGNSA. With V trimmed by 1 base and J by 3 bases, 2 bases remained unmatched. The CDR3 has 14 amino acids.

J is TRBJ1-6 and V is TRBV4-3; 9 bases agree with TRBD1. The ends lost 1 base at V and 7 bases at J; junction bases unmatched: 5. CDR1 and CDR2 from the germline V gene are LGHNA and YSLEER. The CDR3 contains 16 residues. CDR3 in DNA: TGCGCCAGCAGCCAAGGAGGACAGGGGCAAAATTCACCCCTCCACTTT. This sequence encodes CASSQGGQGQNSPLHF.

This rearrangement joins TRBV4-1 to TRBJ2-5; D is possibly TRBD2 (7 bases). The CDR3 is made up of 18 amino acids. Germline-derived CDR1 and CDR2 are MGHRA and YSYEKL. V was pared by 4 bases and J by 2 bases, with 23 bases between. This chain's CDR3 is CASSRREGGRGAQETQYF. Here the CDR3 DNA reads TGCGCCAGCAGCCGTAGGGAAGGAGGTCGGGGGGCTCAAGAGACCCAGTACTTC.

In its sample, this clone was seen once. In nucleotides, the CDR3 is TGTGCCAGCAGTGCGACATTGACAACTAATGAAAAACTGTTTTTT. Translation: CASSATLTTNEKLFF. The chain employs TRBV28 and TRBJ1-4; no clear D gene. The CDR3 is 15 amino acids. V lost 5 bases to trimming and J lost 0 bases, with 10 bases between them. Germline assignment: CDR1 MDHEN and CDR2 SYDVKM.

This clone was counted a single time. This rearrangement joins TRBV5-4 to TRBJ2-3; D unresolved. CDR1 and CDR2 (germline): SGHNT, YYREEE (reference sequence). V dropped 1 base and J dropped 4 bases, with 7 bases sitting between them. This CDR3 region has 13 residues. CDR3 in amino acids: CASSLNSPDTQYF. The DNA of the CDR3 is TGTGCCAGCAGCTTGAACTCCCCAGATACGCAGTATTTT.

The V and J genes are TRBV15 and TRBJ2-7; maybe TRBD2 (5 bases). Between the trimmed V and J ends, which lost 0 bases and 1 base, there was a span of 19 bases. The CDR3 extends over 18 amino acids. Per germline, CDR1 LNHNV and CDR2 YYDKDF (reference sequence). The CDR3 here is CATSRDQRSEGRSYEQYF. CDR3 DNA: TGTGCCACCAGCAGAGATCAAAGAAGCGAGGGCAGATCCTACGAGCAGTACTTC.

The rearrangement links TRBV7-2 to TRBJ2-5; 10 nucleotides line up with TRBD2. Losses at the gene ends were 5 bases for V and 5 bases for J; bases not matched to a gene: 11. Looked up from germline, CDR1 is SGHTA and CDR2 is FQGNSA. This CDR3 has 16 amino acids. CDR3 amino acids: CASSLGSSGSVETQYF. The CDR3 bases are TGTGCCAGCAGCCTAGGGTCTAGCGGGAGCGTTGAGACCCAGTACTTC.

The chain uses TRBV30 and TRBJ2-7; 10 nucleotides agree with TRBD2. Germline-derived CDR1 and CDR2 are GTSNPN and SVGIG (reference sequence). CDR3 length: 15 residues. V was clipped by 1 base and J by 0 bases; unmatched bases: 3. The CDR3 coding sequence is TGTGCCTGGAGTGGTAGCGGGAGGACCTCCTACGAGCAGTACTTC. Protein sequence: CAWSGSGRTSYEQYF.